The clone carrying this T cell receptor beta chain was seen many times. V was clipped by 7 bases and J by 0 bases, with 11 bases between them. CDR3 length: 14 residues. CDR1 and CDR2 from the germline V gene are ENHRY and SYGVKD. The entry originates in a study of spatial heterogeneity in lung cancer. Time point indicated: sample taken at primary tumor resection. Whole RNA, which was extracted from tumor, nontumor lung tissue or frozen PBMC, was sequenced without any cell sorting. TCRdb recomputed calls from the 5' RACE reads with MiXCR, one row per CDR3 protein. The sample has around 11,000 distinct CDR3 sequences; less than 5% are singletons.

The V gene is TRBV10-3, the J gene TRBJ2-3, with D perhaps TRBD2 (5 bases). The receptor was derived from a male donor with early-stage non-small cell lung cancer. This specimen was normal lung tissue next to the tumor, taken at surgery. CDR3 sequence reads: CAIKGDLSTDTQYF. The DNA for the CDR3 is TGTGCCATCAAGGGAGACCTCAGCACAGATACGCAGTATTTT.